The 5 T cell receptor beta chains presented below share a single source sample, sequenced in a study of blood T cell repertoires in COVID-19. Here immunoSEQ multiplex PCR was the method, and the copy in TCRdb shows in-frame clones only, minus some. The sample has 100,000 or so clones, almost 95% seen once. Source material: peripheral blood. The receptors here all came from a man between 50 and 59 years old with active COVID-19.

This clone was observed a few times. The chain recombines TRBV11-2 with TRBJ1-5, with 7 bases matching TRBD1. Per the germline V gene, CDR1 is SGHAT and CDR2 is FQNNGV. J gave up 3 bases and V 4 bases, and 9 bases lay outside the gene matches. The CDR3 runs to 16 residues. The CDR3 coding sequence is TGTGCCAGCAGCTCCGATACCGGGACAGCCAATCAGCCCCAGCATTTT. Its translation is CASSSDTGTANQPQHF.

The chain carries TRBV3-1 (or the pseudogene TRBV3-2) and TRBJ1-1; D perhaps matches TRBD1 (6 bases). This CDR3 region has 15 residues. In germline, CDR1 is LGHDT, CDR2 YNNKEL (reference sequence). V dropped 4 bases and J dropped 5 bases, with 17 bases sitting between them. CDR3 amino acids: CASSLPLQGTTEAFF. For the CDR3, the DNA is TGTGCCAGCAGCCTCCCCCTGCAGGGGACAACTGAAGCTTTCTTT.

This chain's CDR3 is CASRTRALHIVYGYTF. CDR3 DNA sequence: TGTGCCAGCAGAACCCGAGCGCTGCATATTGTCTATGGCTACACCTTC. The chain couples TRBV5-6 to TRBJ1-2; D not resolved. Germline V gives CDR1 SGHDT, CDR2 YYEEEE. V was cut by 5 bases and J by 4 bases, with 21 bases left in between. The CDR3 sequence is 16 residues long.

This chain joins TRBV6-4 and TRBJ2-1, with a possible D match to TRBD2 (5 bases). Germline CDR1 MRHNA, CDR2 SNTAGT. V gave up 0 bases and J gave up 2 bases, with 11 bases separating them. The CDR3 length is 16 residues. The DNA of the CDR3 is TGTGCCAGCAGTGACTCGGGGAGCCTTCCCTACAATGAGCAGTTCTTC. This codes for CASSDSGSLPYNEQFF.

In its sample, this clone was seen once. The rearrangement uses TRBV5-1 and TRBJ1-1; D uncertain. Trimming stripped 1 base from V and 1 base from J, with 14 bases between. The CDR3 runs to 16 residues. Germline V gene lookup returns CDR1 SGHRS and CDR2 YFSETQ. CDR3 sequence: CASSLQVGWPNTEAFF. In DNA form, the CDR3 reads TGCGCCAGCAGCTTGCAGGTGGGCTGGCCGAACACTGAAGCTTTCTTT.